The rows below give T cell receptor beta chains drawn from one sample of a study of shared clonotypes between healthy human individuals. Profiled with immunoSEQ multiplex PCR; TCRdb holds only in-frame clones, not every one. Found here are about 2 million clones, 90% to 95% of them singletons; the top ten hold 0.1% to 0.15%. Input material: naive CD4+ T cells sorted from blood. All receptors come from a man between 18 and 35 years old in good health. Both conserved end residues are part of each CDR3. Fields, in order: D gene, J gene, V gene, clone size, CDR3 protein, CDR3 DNA. A D gene is named only where the DNA matches it firmly. Clone size is given for some rows only: seen once, a few or many times, or a class if the clone is expanded.

D: -
J: TRBJ2-7
V: TRBV11-2
size: -
CDR3: CASSLDGRIPSYEQYF
DNA: TGTGCCAGCAGCTTAGACGGACGAATCCCCTCCTACGAGCAGTACTTC

D: TRBD1
J: TRBJ1-2
V: TRBV6-1
size: -
CDR3: CASSERDRVGYTF
DNA: TGTGCCAGCAGTGAAAGGGACAGGGTTGGCTACACCTTC

D: TRBD1
J: TRBJ1-2
V: TRBV6-6
size: -
CDR3: CASGTGLHNYGYTF
DNA: TGTGCCAGCGGGACAGGGCTTCATAACTATGGCTACACCTTC

D: -
J: TRBJ2-1
V: TRBV5-1
size: -
CDR3: CASSLDGRRNEQFF
DNA: TGCGCCAGCAGCTTGGACGGGAGACGCAATGAGCAGTTCTTC

D: -
J: TRBJ2-1
V: TRBV11-1
size: -
CDR3: CASTKGGQKNNEQFF
DNA: TGTGCCTCAACCAAGGGGGGTCAGAAAAACAATGAGCAGTTCTTC

D: TRBD1
J: TRBJ1-1
V: TRBV2
size: -
CDR3: CASRAGGSTEAFF
DNA: TGTGCCAGCAGGGCAGGGGGCAGCACTGAAGCTTTCTTT

D: -
J: TRBJ1-2
V: TRBV6-6
size: once
CDR3: CATVRGSENYGYTF
DNA: TGTGCCACCGTACGTGGGTCGGAGAACTATGGCTACACCTTC

D: -
J: TRBJ1-1
V: TRBV5-4
size: once
CDR3: CASSPFGANTEAFF
DNA: TGTGCCAGCAGCCCGTTCGGAGCGAACACTGAAGCTTTCTTT

D: -
J: TRBJ1-1
V: TRBV4-3
size: -
CDR3: CASRTGRENTEAFF
DNA: TGCGCCAGCAGAACAGGCAGGGAGAACACTGAAGCTTTCTTT

D: TRBD2
J: TRBJ2-7
V: TRBV10-2
size: -
CDR3: CASSGTSRRSYEQYF
DNA: TGCGCCAGCAGTGGGACTAGTAGAAGGTCCTACGAGCAGTACTTC

D: TRBD2
J: TRBJ2-5
V: TRBV5-1
size: -
CDR3: CASSSLTTSGAQETQYF
DNA: TGCGCCAGCAGCAGCCTAACGACTAGCGGGGCCCAAGAGACCCAGTACTTC

D: -
J: TRBJ2-3
V: TRBV6-6
size: once
CDR3: CASSYSTGDTQYF
DNA: TGTGCCAGCAGTTACTCGACTGGAGATACGCAGTATTTT

D: -
J: TRBJ2-7
V: TRBV11-2
size: -
CDR3: CASSLERGSSYEQYF
DNA: TGTGCCAGCAGCTTAGAGAGGGGGAGCTCCTACGAGCAGTACTTC

D: -
J: TRBJ2-5
V: TRBV2
size: -
CDR3: CASSVGRGETQYF
DNA: TGTGCCAGCAGTGTGGGCAGGGGAGAGACCCAGTACTTC

D: -
J: TRBJ2-5
V: TRBV5-4
size: -
CDR3: CASSLRVLAHETQYF
DNA: TGTGCCAGCAGCTTGAGGGTTCTAGCCCACGAGACCCAGTACTTC

D: -
J: TRBJ2-7
V: TRBV29-1
size: -
CDR3: CSVFVSYEQYF
DNA: TGCAGCGTGTTTGTATCCTACGAGCAGTACTTC

D: -
J: TRBJ2-1
V: TRBV6-5
size: -
CDR3: CASSFQFGLEQFF
DNA: TGTGCCAGCAGTTTCCAGTTCGGTCTCGAGCAGTTCTTC

D: TRBD1
J: TRBJ2-5
V: TRBV5-4
size: -
CDR3: CASSPGDRGQETQYF
DNA: TGTGCCAGCAGCCCTGGGGACAGGGGACAAGAGACCCAGTACTTC

D: -
J: TRBJ1-2
V: TRBV7-2
size: few
CDR3: CASSPESNYGYTF
DNA: TGTGCCAGCAGCCCGGAGTCAAACTATGGCTACACCTTC

D: -
J: TRBJ1-1
V: TRBV6-1
size: -
CDR3: CASSDQGIAAFF
DNA: TGTGCCAGCAGTGACCAGGGTATCGCAGCTTTCTTT

D: TRBD1
J: TRBJ2-2
V: TRBV7-9
size: -
CDR3: CASSRGQGNTGELFF
DNA: TGTGCCAGCAGCAGGGGACAGGGGAACACCGGGGAGCTGTTTTTT

D: -
J: TRBJ1-5
V: TRBV7-9
size: -
CDR3: CASSLGEGNNQPQHF
DNA: TGTGCCAGCAGCTTAGGGGAGGGGAACAATCAGCCCCAGCATTTT

D: -
J: TRBJ1-5
V: TRBV5-1
size: once
CDR3: CASSLVQTRELNSNQPQHF
DNA: TGCGCCAGCAGCTTGGTACAAACCAGGGAACTAAATAGCAATCAGCCCCAGCATTTT

D: -
J: TRBJ2-7
V: TRBV15
size: -
CDR3: CATSRGGELAEQYF
DNA: TGTGCCACCAGCAGAGGAGGGGAATTGGCCGAGCAGTACTTC

D: TRBD1
J: TRBJ2-7
V: TRBV5-4
size: once
CDR3: CASSFRDSPYEQYF
DNA: TGTGCCAGCAGCTTCCGGGACAGCCCCTACGAGCAGTACTTC

D: TRBD1
J: TRBJ1-1
V: TRBV7-2
size: -
CDR3: CASSLRDRVRDTEAFF
DNA: TGTGCCAGCAGCCTCCGGGACAGGGTTAGGGACACTGAAGCTTTCTTT

D: -
J: TRBJ1-2
V: TRBV6-6
size: -
CDR3: CASSRQTVNYGYTF
DNA: TGTGCCAGCAGCCGACAGACAGTTAACTATGGCTACACCTTC

D: TRBD1
J: TRBJ2-4
V: TRBV7-9
size: -
CDR3: CASSPWDRRRGNIQYF
DNA: TGTGCCAGCAGCCCCTGGGACAGACGACGTGGAAACATTCAGTACTTC

D: -
J: TRBJ2-6
V: TRBV7-9
size: -
CDR3: CASSNSGQSSGANVLTF
DNA: TGTGCCAGCAGTAATAGCGGACAGTCCTCTGGGGCCAACGTCCTGACTTTC

D: -
J: TRBJ2-2
V: TRBV6-1
size: -
CDR3: CASSEFRGSGELFF
DNA: TGTGCCAGCAGTGAATTCAGGGGCTCCGGGGAGCTGTTTTTT